This T cell receptor (beta chain) was identified during a study of blood T cell repertoires in COVID-19 (dated by TCRdb to 2018 to 2020). The study in broad terms: Samples from collaborators originated in the United States, Italy and Spain and spanned both the acute and convalescent phases of COVID-19. The material from the prospective study consisted of cDNA or gDNA derived from T cells, B-cell-depleted T cells, or PBMCs. The dataset comprised deeply sampled blood TCRbeta repertoires from subjects exposed to, actively infected with, or recovered from COVID-19. The repertoires were made available in a free public database intended to serve as a resource for research on the immune response to SARS-CoV-2. The samples were drawn from the first 160 participants of the ongoing ImmuneRACE study and from some 1,300 subjects provided by 6 global collaborators. Sample metadata almost always included a de-identified subject ID, COVID-19 status, age in years and sex. HLA class I and class II types, where available, came from metadata supplied by the sample provider rather than from assay-based typing. Points the paper makes about the study in general: The amount of clinical and demographic metadata varied by source and participant and was provided uncurated.

CDR1 and CDR2, per the germline V gene, are MDHEN and SYDVKM. At the junction V is shortened by 0 bases and J by 4 bases, with 13 bases in between. The cysteine opens and the phenylalanine closes a CDR3 of 16 amino acids. Only the CDR3 DNA is retained, 48 bases long and in frame from the first base. TCRbeta CDR3 regions were amplified from genomic DNA by means of the immunoSEQ Assay, a bias-controlled multiplex PCR. The study's processing was this. The number of nucleated cells in each sample was estimated by amplification of reference gene primers within the assay. To quantify the absolute abundance of each unique TCRbeta CDR3 rearrangement, sequence reads were collapsed and filtered. For each sample, productive Simpson clonality was calculated as the square root of Simpson's diversity index over productive rearrangements. The table comes from immuneACCESS by way of TCRdb, which keeps in-frame sequences with V and J called. Part of the clones is missing from these tables; in studies checked, under half for an unresolved V gene and the rest for unknown reasons. V, J and clone size were drawn from that table, and D and trimming were deduced from the DNA. The sample records some 200,000 clones, roughly 81% of which are singletons. Of the sample, around 12% is held by the ten largest clones.

A remark on this clone: What antigen it recognizes has not been identified. Base qualities are missing; no much larger clone stands one base away.

In Seattle, one collaborating source enrolled patients while the infection was active and tracked those patients longitudinally over the course of disease. Collaborating institutions collected whole blood in K2EDTA tubes following their own protocols. For TCRbeta analysis, collaborators shipped samples in one of three forms: frozen whole blood, isolated PBMCs, or DNA extracted from either of those sample types. The sequencing input was peripheral blood. The chain links TRBV28 with TRBJ1-5; TRBD1 is perhaps the D gene, given 6 matching bases. The source is a woman of 80 years or more with COVID-19, enrolled during active disease. The CDR3 loop reads CASSLWGGPGNQPQHF. The sequenced DNA is TGTGCCAGCAGTTTATGGGGGGGGCCCGGGAATCAGCCCCAGCATTTT.